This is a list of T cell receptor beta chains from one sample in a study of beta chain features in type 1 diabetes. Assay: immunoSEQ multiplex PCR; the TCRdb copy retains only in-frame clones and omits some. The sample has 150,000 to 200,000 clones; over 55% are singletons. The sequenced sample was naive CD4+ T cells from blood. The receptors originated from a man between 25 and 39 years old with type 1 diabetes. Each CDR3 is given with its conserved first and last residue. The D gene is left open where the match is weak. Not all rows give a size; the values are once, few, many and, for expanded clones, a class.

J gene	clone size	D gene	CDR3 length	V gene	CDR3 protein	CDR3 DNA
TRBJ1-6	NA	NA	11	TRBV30	CAWSRWGKVHF	TGTGCCTGGAGTCGGTGGGGAAAGGTACACTTT
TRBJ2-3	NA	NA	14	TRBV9	CASSVVSGADTQYF	TGTGCCAGCAGCGTAGTCTCCGGGGCAGATACGCAGTATTTT
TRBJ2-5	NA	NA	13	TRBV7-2	CASSSSQQETQYF	TGTGCCAGCAGCTCTAGCCAACAAGAGACCCAGTACTTC
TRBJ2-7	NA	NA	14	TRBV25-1	CASSEGLLPYEQYF	TGTGCCAGCAGTGAAGGGCTGTTACCCTACGAGCAGTACTTC
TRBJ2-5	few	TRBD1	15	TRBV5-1	CASSLGLQGPETQYF	TGCGCCAGCAGCTTGGGACTACAGGGGCCGGAGACCCAGTACTTC
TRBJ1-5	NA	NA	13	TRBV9	CASSIHQDQPQHF	TGTGCCAGCAGCATCCACCAGGATCAGCCCCAGCATTTT
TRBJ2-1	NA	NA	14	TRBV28	CASSLGSSYNEQFF	TGTGCCAGCAGCCTGGGGAGCTCCTACAATGAGCAGTTCTTC
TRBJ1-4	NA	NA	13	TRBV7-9	CASSFSTNEKLFF	TGTGCCAGCAGCTTTTCAACTAATGAAAAACTGTTTTTT
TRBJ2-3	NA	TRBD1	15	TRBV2	CASSRDREVTDTQYF	TGTGCCAGCAGCCGGGACAGGGAAGTCACAGATACGCAGTATTTT
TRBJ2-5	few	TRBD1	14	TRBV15	CATSSGSDRAYQYF	TGTGCCACCAGCAGCGGGTCGGACAGGGCTTACCAGTACTTC
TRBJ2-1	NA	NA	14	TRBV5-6	CASSSVGGDNEQFF	TGTGCCAGCAGCAGCGTAGGAGGAGACAATGAGCAGTTCTTC
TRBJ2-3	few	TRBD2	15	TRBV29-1	CSVVRGGRSTDTQYF	TGCAGCGTTGTCCGGGGGGGCCGGAGCACAGATACGCAGTATTTT
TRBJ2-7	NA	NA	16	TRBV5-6	CASSLRAFLGVDEQYF	TGTGCCAGCAGCTTGCGGGCGTTTTTGGGGGTCGACGAGCAGTACTTC
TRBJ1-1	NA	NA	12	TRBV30	CAWSVQTVEAFF	TGTGCCTGGAGTGTTCAGACTGTAGAAGCTTTCTTT
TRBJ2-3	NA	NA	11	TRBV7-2	CASSSTDTQYF	TGTGCCAGCAGCTCCACAGATACGCAGTATTTT
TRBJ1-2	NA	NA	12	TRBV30	CAWSVNAGGYTF	TGTGCCTGGAGTGTGAATGCCGGTGGCTACACCTTC
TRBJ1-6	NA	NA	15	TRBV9	CASSPGTPGNSPLHF	TGTGCCAGCAGCCCTGGGACCCCGGGAAATTCACCCCTCCACTTT
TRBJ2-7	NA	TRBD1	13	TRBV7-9	CASSVRDSYEQYF	TGTGCCAGCAGTGTCCGGGACAGCTACGAGCAGTACTTC
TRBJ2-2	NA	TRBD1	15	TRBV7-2	CASSWDRASTGELFF	TGTGCCAGCAGCTGGGACAGGGCTAGCACCGGGGAGCTGTTTTTT
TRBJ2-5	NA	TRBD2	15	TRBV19	CASSIVLAGKKTQYF	TGTGCCAGTAGTATAGTTCTAGCGGGTAAAAAGACCCAGTACTTC
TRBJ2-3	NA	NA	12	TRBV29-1	CSVAGGTDTQYF	TGCAGCGTTGCAGGGGGCACAGATACGCAGTATTTT
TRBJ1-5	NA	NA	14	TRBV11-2	CASSLETRHQPQHF	TGTGCCAGCAGCTTAGAGACACGGCATCAGCCCCAGCATTTT
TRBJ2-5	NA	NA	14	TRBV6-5	CASSLNRRKETQYF	TGTGCCAGCAGCTTGAACAGGCGAAAAGAGACCCAGTACTTC
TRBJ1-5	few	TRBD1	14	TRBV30	CAWSLQGAVQPQHF	TGTGCCTGGAGTTTGCAGGGGGCCGTGCAGCCCCAGCATTTT
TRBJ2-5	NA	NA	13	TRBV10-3	CAIKPGVGWTQYF	TGTGCCATCAAACCAGGGGTTGGTTGGACCCAGTACTTC
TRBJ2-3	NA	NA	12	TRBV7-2	CASSLALGTQYF	TGTGCCAGCAGCTTAGCGCTCGGTACGCAGTATTTT
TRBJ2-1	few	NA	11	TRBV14	CASSQANEQFF	TGTGCCAGCAGCCAGGCTAATGAGCAGTTCTTC
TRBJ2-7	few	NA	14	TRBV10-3	CAISESGAVHEQYF	TGTGCCATCAGTGAGTCAGGTGCGGTCCACGAGCAGTACTTC
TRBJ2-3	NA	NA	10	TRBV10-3	CATGSDTQYF	TGTGCCACAGGTTCAGATACGCAGTATTTT
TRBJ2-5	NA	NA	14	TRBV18	CASSPTPGVETQYF	TGTGCCAGCTCGCCCACTCCAGGAGTAGAGACCCAGTACTTC
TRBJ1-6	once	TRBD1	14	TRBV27	CASRLQGYNSPLHF	TGTGCCAGCAGGCTACAGGGGTATAATTCACCCCTCCACTTT
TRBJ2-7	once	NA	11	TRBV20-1	CSAIPGGEQYF	TGCAGTGCTATTCCCGGTGGAGAGCAGTACTTC
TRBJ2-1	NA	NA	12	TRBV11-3	CASSLAVGEQFF	TGTGCCAGCAGCTTAGCGGTCGGTGAGCAGTTCTTC
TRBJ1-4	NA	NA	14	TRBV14	CASSQVAATEKLFF	TGTGCCAGCAGCCAAGTGGCAGCAACCGAAAAACTGTTTTTT
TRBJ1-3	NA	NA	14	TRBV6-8	CASISETSGNTIYF	TGTGCCAGCATCTCGGAAACCTCTGGAAACACCATATATTTT
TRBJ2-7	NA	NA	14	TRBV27	CASSLSFDSYEQYF	TGTGCCAGCAGCCTCTCGTTTGATTCCTACGAGCAGTACTTC
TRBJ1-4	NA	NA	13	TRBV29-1	CSVGQTTAGKLFF	TGCAGCGTTGGCCAGACCACCGCCGGAAAACTGTTTTTT
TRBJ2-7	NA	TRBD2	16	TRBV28	CASSSPRGTGGYEQYF	TGTGCCAGCAGTTCCCCTCGGGGGACGGGAGGCTACGAGCAGTACTTC
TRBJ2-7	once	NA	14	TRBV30	CAWSVRLAPYEQYF	TGTGCCTGGAGTGTAAGGCTAGCCCCCTACGAGCAGTACTTC
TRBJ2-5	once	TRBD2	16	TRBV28	CASSSTSGGAGETQYF	TGTGCCAGCAGTTCGACTAGCGGGGGGGCCGGAGAGACCCAGTACTTC
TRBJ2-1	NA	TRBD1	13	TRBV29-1	CSAGTGTYNEQFF	TGCAGCGCTGGGACAGGCACCTACAATGAGCAGTTCTTC
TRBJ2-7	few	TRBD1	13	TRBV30	CAWSPGGWDEQYF	TGTGCCTGGAGTCCAGGGGGCTGGGACGAGCAGTACTTC
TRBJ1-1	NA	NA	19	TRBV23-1	CASSQLKGGKARLNTEAFF	TGCGCCAGCAGTCAGCTTAAAGGGGGGAAGGCCCGACTGAACACTGAAGCTTTCTTT
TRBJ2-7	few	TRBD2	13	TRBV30	CAWGAGVNYEQYF	TGTGCCTGGGGAGCGGGGGTTAACTACGAGCAGTACTTC
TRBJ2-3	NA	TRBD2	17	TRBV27	CASSRVSGTSRTDTQYF	TGTGCCAGCAGCCGCGTCTCAGGGACTAGCCGCACAGATACGCAGTATTTT
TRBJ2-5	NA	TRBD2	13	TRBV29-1	CSGKLAGVETQYF	TGCAGCGGTAAACTAGCGGGGGTGGAGACCCAGTACTTC
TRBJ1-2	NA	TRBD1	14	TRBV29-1	CSVDIAGGGYGYTF	TGCAGCGTTGATATCGCAGGGGGCGGCTATGGCTACACCTTC
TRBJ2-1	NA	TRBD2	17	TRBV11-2	CASSPLAGGRSYNEQFF	TGTGCCAGCAGCCCTCTGGCGGGGGGACGCTCCTACAATGAGCAGTTCTTC
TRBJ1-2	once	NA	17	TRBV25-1	CASSVLGAQGENYGYTF	TGTGCCAGCAGTGTATTGGGGGCACAGGGTGAGAACTATGGCTACACCTTC
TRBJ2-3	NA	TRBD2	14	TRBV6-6	CASSSSGGTDTQYF	TGTGCCAGCAGTTCTAGCGGGGGCACAGATACGCAGTATTTT
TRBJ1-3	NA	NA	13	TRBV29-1	CSVSPGSGNTIYF	TGCAGCGTGTCCCCGGGATCTGGAAACACCATATATTTT
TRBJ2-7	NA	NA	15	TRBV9	CASSVGSTSASEQYF	TGTGCCAGCAGCGTAGGTTCGACCAGCGCCTCCGAGCAGTACTTC
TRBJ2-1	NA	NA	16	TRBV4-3	CASSQVYGQLNNEQFF	TGCGCCAGCAGCCAAGTTTACGGACAACTTAACAATGAGCAGTTCTTC
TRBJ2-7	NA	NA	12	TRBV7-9	CASSLHSYEQYF	TGTGCCAGCAGCTTGCACTCCTACGAGCAGTACTTC
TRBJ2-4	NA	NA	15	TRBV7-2	CASSVGDLAKNIQYF	TGTGCCAGCAGCGTGGGGGACTTAGCCAAAAACATTCAGTACTTC